The 19 T cell receptor beta chains below all came from one sample that was sequenced in a study of cytomegalovirus exposure and HLA in healthy donors. The PCR was carried out with 60 Vbeta primers and 13 Jbeta primers. Sequencing was performed with immunoSEQ multiplex PCR; in TCRdb, only in-frame clones are kept and a portion is missing. The table records around 150,000 clones, 65% to 70% of them present only once. The material sequenced was PBMCs. These receptors were taken from a human donor in good health.

This chain links TRBV25-1 with TRBJ2-7, with a weak D call TRBD2 (6 bases). The germline CDR1 and CDR2 sequences are MGHDK and SYGVNS. The V and J ends lost 2 bases and 9 bases respectively, with 17 bases between them. The CDR3 length is 14 residues. CDR3 protein: CASSETSGRNGQYF. Written as DNA, the CDR3 is TGTGCCAGCAGTGAAACTTCAGGGAGGAACGGGCAGTACTTC.

This clone was counted between two and nine times. DNA of the CDR3: TGTGCCAGCTCACCCCTAGCGGGACCCACAGATACGCAGTATTTT. Protein sequence: CASSPLAGPTDTQYF. This chain connects TRBV18 to TRBJ2-3; 9 positions match TRBD2. This CDR3 region has 15 residues. Germline values: CDR1 KGHSH, CDR2 LQKENI. V trimming: 3 bases; J trimming: 2 bases; junction bases outside the gene matches: 3.

This clone was seen more than once but under ten times. The chain is built from TRBV6-9 and TRBJ2-1; D might be TRBD2 (5 bases). Germline CDR1 MNHGY, CDR2 SVAAGI. The CDR3 has 17 residues. Deletions cut 6 bases from V and 5 bases from J, with 23 bases between. The CDR3 DNA follows: TGTGCCAGCAGCCATACTAGAGGTAATGACTACAACAATGAGCAGTTCTTC. Translation gives CASSHTRGNDYNNEQFF.

The chain has TRBV12-5 and TRBJ2-5; D is unclear. Trimming removed 1 base from V and 7 bases from J, with 7 bases in between. The V gene's germline CDR1 is LGHNT and CDR2 FRNRAP. The CDR3 contains 12 residues. CDR3 in DNA: TGTGCTAGTGGTTTGGACCTAGGGACCCAGTACTTC. Translating it yields CASGLDLGTQYF.

This clone was counted only a few times. The gene calls are TRBV5-4 and TRBJ1-2; TRBD1 aligns across 9 bases. V was clipped by 0 bases and J by 4 bases; unmatched bases: 1. There are 14 residues in the CDR3. The germline CDR1 and CDR2 sequences are SGHNT and YYREEE (reference sequence). The CDR3 is CASSLGQGGYGYTF. In nucleotides, the CDR3 is TGTGCCAGCAGCTTGGGACAGGGGGGCTATGGCTACACCTTC.

The CDR3 region is CASSLVGTSSEQFF. The CDR3 nucleotides are TGCGCCAGCAGCTTGGTGGGGACTAGCTCCGAGCAGTTCTTC. The rearrangement joins TRBV5-1 to TRBJ2-1; 9 positions agree with TRBD2. V lost 0 bases and J lost 10; bases outside the gene matches: 5. This CDR3 is built from 14 residues. Germline CDR1 reads SGHRS; CDR2 reads YFSETQ.

V and J are TRBV29-1 and TRBJ2-7; 8 nucleotides line up with TRBD1. CDR1 is SQVTM, CDR2 ANQGSEA, per germline. The CDR3 consists of 15 residues. The V segment lost 0 bases and the J segment 2 bases; nucleotides outside the gene matches: 6. CDR3 sequence reads: CSVEDRGQGPYEQYF. The CDR3 bases are TGCAGCGTTGAAGATAGAGGACAGGGACCCTACGAGCAGTACTTC.

This clone showed up just a few times. The sample carries other DNA sequences with the same CDR3. The CDR3 DNA follows: TGTGCCAGCAGTGAAGGGGGCGGTCAGCCCCAGCATTTT. It yields the protein CASSEGGGQPQHF. V is TRBV6-1 and J is TRBJ1-5; D is possibly TRBD1 (5 bases). The CDR3 is 13 residues long. The V gene's germline CDR1 is MNHNS and CDR2 SASEGT. V was clipped by 1 base and J by 6 bases, with 7 bases between them.

J is TRBJ2-6 and V is TRBV11-3, with 10 bases lining up with TRBD2. The germline CDR1 and CDR2 sequences are SGHNT and YENEEA. Germline trimming cut 5 bases from V and 0 bases from J; bases unmatched to any gene: 10. The CDR3 sequence is 19 residues long. The CDR3 loop reads CASSPGVLAGNSGANVLTF. DNA of the CDR3: TGTGCCAGCAGCCCAGGGGTACTAGCGGGAAACTCTGGGGCCAACGTCCTGACTTTC.

This chain joins TRBV5-4 and TRBJ2-3, with D tentatively TRBD2 (5 bases). The CDR3 runs to 14 residues. The V end was cut by 4 bases, the J end by 3 bases, with 12 bases between. Germline CDR1 reads SGHNT; CDR2 reads YYREEE (reference sequence). CDR3 in DNA: TGTGCCAGCAGCCCCCGCGGGCCTACAGATACGCAGTATTTT. Protein: CASSPRGPTDTQYF.

Only a few counts were recorded for this clone. V is TRBV6-5 and J is TRBJ2-7; TRBD2 aligns across 10 bases. The CDR3 spans 15 residues. Germline V lookup: CDR1 MNHEY, CDR2 SVGAGI. After removal of 2 bases from V and 5 bases from J, the junction contained 6 bases not matched to a gene. This chain's CDR3 is CASSYALAGAHEQYF. The CDR3 DNA sequence: TGTGCCAGCAGTTACGCGCTAGCGGGAGCCCACGAGCAGTACTTC.

V and J are TRBV4-1 and TRBJ2-5, with TRBD2 identical over 7 bases. The J call may be mistaken, given a closer DNA end match to TRBJ2-7. CDR1 and CDR2 (germline): MGHRA, YSYEKL. The CDR3 is made up of 18 amino acids. The chain's CDR3 is CASSLRSRGRESSYEQYF. For the CDR3, the DNA is TGCGCCAGCAGCCTACGTTCCCGTGGGCGGGAGAGCTCCTACGAGCAGTACTTC.

The rearrangement uses TRBV4-3 and TRBJ1-5; 7 bases are shared with TRBD1. V was pared by 4 bases and J by 9 bases, with 6 bases of the junction left unmatched. The germline CDR1 and CDR2 sequences are LGHNA and YSLEER. The CDR3 has 13 residues. Written as DNA, the CDR3 is TGCGCCAGCAGCCCAAACAGGGGCGGGCCCCAGCATTTT. Translated: CASSPNRGGPQHF.

This sequence joins TRBV28 and TRBJ2-6; TRBD1 is a possible D gene (6 bases). V gave up 3 bases and J gave up 0 bases, with 12 bases separating them. Germline V gene sequence: CDR1 MDHEN, CDR2 SYDVKM. The CDR3 loop spans 17 amino acids. Here the CDR3 reads CASSFYQGRSGANVLTF. The CDR3 nucleotides read TGTGCCAGCAGTTTCTATCAGGGGCGCTCTGGGGCCAACGTCCTGACTTTC.

This clone was counted a few times. The chain has TRBV5-1 and TRBJ2-7, with a tentative D call TRBD2 (6 bases). This CDR3 has 15 residues. Trimming cost V 3 bases and J 2 bases, with 15 bases left between them. Germline CDR1 is SGHRS and CDR2 is YFSETQ. The CDR3 reads CASSWAGNRPYEQYF. The CDR3 DNA follows: TGCGCCAGCAGCTGGGCGGGGAACCGGCCCTACGAGCAGTACTTC. Drawing the rest from reference TRBV5-1 and TRBJ2-7, the complete variable domain is KAGVTQTPRYLIKTRGQQVTLSCSPISGHRSVSWYQQTPGQGLQFLFEYFSETQRNKGNFPGRFSGRQFSNSRSEMNVSTLELGDSALYLCASSWAGNRPYEQYFGPGTRLTVT.

The V and J genes are TRBV6-1 and TRBJ1-1; 9 bases align to TRBD1. Looked up from germline, CDR1 is MNHNS and CDR2 is SASEGT. Unmatched junction bases numbered 4, after V lost 8 bases and J lost 3 bases. This CDR3 is built from 13 residues. CDR3 in DNA: TGTGCCAGCGGGACAGGGTGGGACACTGAAGCTTTCTTT. Residues: CASGTGWDTEAFF.

This clone turned up a few times. The chain is built from TRBV4-1 and TRBJ1-1; the match to TRBD1 covers 10 bases. V shed 4 bases and J 7 bases; nucleotides not matched to a gene: 9. CDR3 length: 15 amino acids. Per the germline V gene, CDR1 is MGHRA and CDR2 is YSYEKL. CDR3 in amino acids: CASSPRQGAVGEAFF. CDR3 nucleotides: TGCGCCAGCAGCCCGAGACAGGGGGCAGTAGGTGAAGCTTTCTTT.

The J gene is TRBJ2-5, the V gene TRBV6-5, with D perhaps TRBD1 (6 bases). This CDR3 contains 11 residues. Germline CDR1 MNHEY, CDR2 SVGAGI. Trimming pared 6 bases from V and 4 bases from J, leaving 6 bases between. The CDR3 protein is CASRGAETQYF. The CDR3 DNA reads as TGTGCCAGCAGGGGGGCAGAGACCCAGTACTTC.

The rearrangement uses TRBV12-5 and TRBJ2-1; the match to TRBD2 covers 13 bases. From germline, CDR1 is LGHNT and CDR2 FRNRAP. The CDR3 sequence is 21 residues long. V lost 0 bases, J lost 6 bases, and 17 bases stayed unmatched. CDR3 coding DNA: TGTGCTAGTGGTTTGGTACGTTGGGGGGAATGGACTAGCGGGAGAAGCAATGAGCAGTTCTTC. As protein: CASGLVRWGEWTSGRSNEQFF.